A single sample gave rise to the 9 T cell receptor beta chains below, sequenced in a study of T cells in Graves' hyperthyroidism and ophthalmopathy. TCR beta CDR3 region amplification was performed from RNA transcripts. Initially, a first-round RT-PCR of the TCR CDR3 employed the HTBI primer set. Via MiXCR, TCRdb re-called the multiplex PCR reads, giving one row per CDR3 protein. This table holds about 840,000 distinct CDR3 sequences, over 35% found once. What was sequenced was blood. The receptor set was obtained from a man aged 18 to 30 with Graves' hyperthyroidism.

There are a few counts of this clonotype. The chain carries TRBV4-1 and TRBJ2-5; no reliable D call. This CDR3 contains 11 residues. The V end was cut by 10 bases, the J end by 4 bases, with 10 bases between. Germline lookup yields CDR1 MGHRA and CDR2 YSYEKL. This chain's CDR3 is CANPLIETQYF. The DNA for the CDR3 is TGCGCCAACCCTCTGATAGAGACCCAGTACTTC.

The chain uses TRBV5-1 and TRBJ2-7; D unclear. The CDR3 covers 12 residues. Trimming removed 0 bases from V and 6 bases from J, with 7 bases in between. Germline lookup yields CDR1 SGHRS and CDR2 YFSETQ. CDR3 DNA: TGCGCCAGCAGCTTGGGGATCTGCGAGCAGTACTTC. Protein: CASSLGICEQYF. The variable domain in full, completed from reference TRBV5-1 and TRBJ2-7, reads KAGVTQTPRYLIKTRGQQVTLSCSPISGHRSVSWYQQTPGQGLQFLFEYFSETQRNKGNFPGRFSGRQFSNSRSEMNVSTLELGDSALYLCASSLGICEQYFGPGTRLTVT.

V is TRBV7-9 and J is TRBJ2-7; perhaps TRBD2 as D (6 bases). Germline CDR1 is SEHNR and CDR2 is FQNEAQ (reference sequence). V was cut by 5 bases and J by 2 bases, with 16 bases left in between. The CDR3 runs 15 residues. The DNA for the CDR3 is TGTGCCAGCAGCCCTGGGGGGAGTACGGCCTACGAGCAGTACTTC. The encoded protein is CASSPGGSTAYEQYF.

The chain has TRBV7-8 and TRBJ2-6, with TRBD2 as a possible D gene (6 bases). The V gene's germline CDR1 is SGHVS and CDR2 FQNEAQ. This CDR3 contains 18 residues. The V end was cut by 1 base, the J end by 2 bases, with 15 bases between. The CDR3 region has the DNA TGTGCCAGCAGCTTAGTGGTGCGGGGCTCCCCTGGGGCCAACGTCCTGACTTTC. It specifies CASSLVVRGSPGANVLTF.

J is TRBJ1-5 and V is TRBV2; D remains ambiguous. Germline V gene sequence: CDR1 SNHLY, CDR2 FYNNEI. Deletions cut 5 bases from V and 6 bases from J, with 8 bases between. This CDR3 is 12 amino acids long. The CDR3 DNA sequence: TGTGCCAGCAGTTTATCCCCTCAGCCCCAGCATTTT. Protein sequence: CASSLSPQPQHF.

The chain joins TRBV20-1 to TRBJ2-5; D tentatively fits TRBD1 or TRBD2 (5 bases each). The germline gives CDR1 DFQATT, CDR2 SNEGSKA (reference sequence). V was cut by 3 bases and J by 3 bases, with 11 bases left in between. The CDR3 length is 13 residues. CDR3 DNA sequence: TGCAGTGCTAGGGGACCGAACAAAGAGACCCAGTACTTC. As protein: CSARGPNKETQYF.

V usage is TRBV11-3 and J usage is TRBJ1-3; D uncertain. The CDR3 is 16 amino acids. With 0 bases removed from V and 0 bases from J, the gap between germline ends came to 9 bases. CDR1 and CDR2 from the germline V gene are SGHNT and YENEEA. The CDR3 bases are TGTGCCAGCAGCTTAGATACAGCCTTCTCTGGAAACACCATATATTTT. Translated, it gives CASSLDTAFSGNTIYF.

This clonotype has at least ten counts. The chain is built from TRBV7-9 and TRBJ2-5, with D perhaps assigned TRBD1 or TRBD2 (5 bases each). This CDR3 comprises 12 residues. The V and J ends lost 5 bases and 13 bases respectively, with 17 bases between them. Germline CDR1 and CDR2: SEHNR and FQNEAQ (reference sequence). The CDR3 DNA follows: TGTGCCAGCAGCCATCCGGGGACGACTCGGTACTTC. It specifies CASSHPGTTRYF.

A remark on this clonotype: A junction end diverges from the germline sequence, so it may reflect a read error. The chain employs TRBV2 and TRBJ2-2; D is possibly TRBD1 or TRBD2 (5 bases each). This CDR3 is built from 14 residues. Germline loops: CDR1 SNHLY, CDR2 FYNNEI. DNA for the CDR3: TGTGCCAGCAGTGTTGCAGGGAACACCGGGGAGCCGTTTTTT. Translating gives CASSVAGNTGEPFF.